This T cell receptor beta chain was sequenced during a study of blood T cell repertoires in COVID-19. Study-wide background: Sites across the United States, Italy and Spain contributed samples from acute and convalescent COVID-19. PBMCs, B-cell-depleted T cells, or T cells provided the cDNA or gDNA that made up the material.

In the original workflow: Scientists estimated how many nucleated cells there were by amplifying reference gene primers. The data were produced by immunoSEQ multiplex PCR, yet TCRdb's version contains in-frame clones alone and is incomplete. Clonal size and the V and J genes are those of that table, whereas D and trimming came from the DNA. The sample includes 63,000 or so clones, just under 90% of them seen just once. This CDR3 spans 14 amino acids. Germline V gene data show CDR1 as SGHRS and CDR2 as YFSETQ. Losses at the gene ends were 4 bases for V and 2 bases for J; bases not matched to a gene: 4.

The sequence was obtained from a man aged 60 to 69 with acute or convalescent COVID-19. The rearrangement links TRBV5-1 to TRBJ1-2; TRBD1 aligns across 8 bases. The specimen was peripheral blood. The CDR3, as DNA: TGCGCCAGCAGCCTTAGGACAGGGAACTATGGCTACACCTTC. Translated: CASSLRTGNYGYTF.